The entry that follows covers one T cell receptor beta chain sequence. Its antigen has not been determined. The input lacks base qualities; no much larger clone sits a single base away. The treatment or condition label for this specimen denotes: in vitro stimulation with specific CMV peptide epitopes to enrich CMV-specific T cells. Sequencing used an Illumina HiSeq 1500. Through fastp at Q25 and MiXCR, TCRdb rebuilt clones from the public reads, retaining in-frame beta chains. Rows with one shared CDR3 protein collapse into an entry with the most common genes and DNA. Present in this sample are approximately 990,000 distinct CDR3 sequences, less than 40% of which were seen just once. 11% to 15% of the sample belongs to the ten largest clones. The CDR3 goes from the cysteine to the phenylalanine over 14 residues. The CDR3 DNA has 42 bases and is translated from base 1. Germline trimming: 8 bases from V, 0 bases from J; junction bases outside gene matches: 4.

The data originate from a study of T cell repertoires in cytomegalovirus infection (dated by TCRdb to the late 2010s). Regarding the research as a whole: Peptide stimulations targeted recently identified HLA-C-restricted CMV epitopes, whose presentation resists viral immunomodulation, together with well-studied HLA-B-restricted epitopes. The HLA type of each donor mattered for the analysis, because public TCR beta signatures pointed to carriage of CMV infection along with the matching HLA type.

Points the paper makes about the study in general: The ex vivo response was dominated by HLA-C-restricted CMV-specific TCR beta clonotypes, and the single most frequent clonotype in two of eight donors was supplied by these HLA-C-restricted clonotypes. In both this cohort and an independent approximately 370-donor cohort, the cumulative frequency of public TCR beta family members distinguished carriers of CMV infection plus the relevant HLA type.

The chain was built from TRBV12-3 or TRBV12-4 and TRBJ1-5; 7 middle bases align to TRBD1. This TCR came from a human donor in good health (CMV status not recorded). Some clones in this sample may be carry-over from other donors' samples. The sequencing used cultured CD8+ T cells from PBMCs, collected from culture after CMV antigen stimulation. The nucleotides read TGTGCCAGCGGGCAGGGGGATAGCAATCAGCCCCAGCATTTT. The encoded protein is CASGQGDSNQPQHF.